The rows below give T cell receptor beta chains drawn from one sample of a study of cytomegalovirus exposure and HLA in healthy donors. TCRdb's table, derived via immunoSEQ multiplex PCR, lists solely in-frame clones and lacks some. This sample has about 200,000 clones, with 70% to 85% found just once. The specimen was PBMCs. The receptor source for this set is a boy between 2 and 10 years old in good health and CMV-seronegative. Each CDR3 is given with its conserved first and last residue. The order of the fields is D gene, V gene, clone size, J gene, CDR3 DNA, CDR3 protein. D genes are given only for firm matches. Not every row has a clone size; where given, it reads once, few, many or a size class.

d_gene: TRBD1
v_gene: TRBV7-2
abundance: few
j_gene: TRBJ1-1
CDR3nt: TGTGCCAGCAGCTTAGTGGAACAGGGGGTGGCTGAAGCTTTCTTT
CDR3aa: CASSLVEQGVAEAFF

d_gene: TRBD2
v_gene: TRBV10-1
abundance: .
j_gene: TRBJ2-3
CDR3nt: TGCGCCAGCAGCTCCGGGACTAGCGGGGTGAGCACAGATACGCAGTATTTT
CDR3aa: CASSSGTSGVSTDTQYF

d_gene: .
v_gene: TRBV5-4
abundance: .
j_gene: TRBJ2-3
CDR3nt: TGTGCCAGCAGCTTGGGCCCGACATCCCAAACGGATACGCAGTATTTT
CDR3aa: CASSLGPTSQTDTQYF

d_gene: TRBD2
v_gene: TRBV4-3
abundance: .
j_gene: TRBJ2-7
CDR3nt: TGCGCCAGCAGCCAAGATTATGCTAGCGGTGTTTTCTACGAGCAGTACTTC
CDR3aa: CASSQDYASGVFYEQYF

d_gene: .
v_gene: TRBV13
abundance: .
j_gene: TRBJ2-6
CDR3nt: TGTGCCAGCAGTCCAGGGCGCCGGGGGGCCAACGTCCTGACTTTC
CDR3aa: CASSPGRRGANVLTF

d_gene: TRBD2
v_gene: TRBV12-5
abundance: .
j_gene: TRBJ2-3
CDR3nt: TGTGCTAGTGGTTTGAGAGGGGAGGGAAGCACAGATACGCAGTATTTT
CDR3aa: CASGLRGEGSTDTQYF

d_gene: TRBD2
v_gene: TRBV5-4
abundance: .
j_gene: TRBJ2-3
CDR3nt: TGTGCCAGCAGCTTGGTGCGGGGGGGCACAGATACGCAGTATTTT
CDR3aa: CASSLVRGGTDTQYF

d_gene: TRBD1
v_gene: TRBV11-2
abundance: .
j_gene: TRBJ2-7
CDR3nt: TGTGCCAGCAGCGCTGAAGGGACAGGAATCTACGAGCAGTACTTC
CDR3aa: CASSAEGTGIYEQYF

d_gene: TRBD1
v_gene: TRBV14
abundance: .
j_gene: TRBJ2-1
CDR3nt: TGTGCCAGCAGGCAAGGAACAGGGGGGCATGAGCAGTTCTTC
CDR3aa: CASRQGTGGHEQFF

d_gene: .
v_gene: TRBV30
abundance: .
j_gene: TRBJ1-1
CDR3nt: TGTGCCTGGAGTGGACAGGCGAACACTGAAGCTTTCTTT
CDR3aa: CAWSGQANTEAFF